The sequence of this T cell receptor beta chain was determined in a study of blood T cell repertoires in COVID-19. TCRdb keeps only in-frame clones here, not all; method: immunoSEQ multiplex PCR. The table records approximately 97,000 clones, approximately 85% of them present only once. The source material was peripheral blood. This receptor was identified in a human donor in a cohort sampled during active COVID-19.

The CDR3 coding sequence is TGTGCCAGCAGCTCTCCGGGACAGACAGAGACCCAGTACTTC. Protein sequence: CASSSPGQTETQYF. This chain joins TRBV7-2 and TRBJ2-5, with TRBD1 matching 7 bases. The germline gives CDR1 SGHTA, CDR2 FQGNSA. CDR3 length: 14 residues. After removal of 4 bases from V and 4 bases from J, the junction contained 6 bases not matched to a gene.